One and the same sample provided the 14 T cell receptor beta chains below, sequenced in a study of blood T cell repertoires in COVID-19. Some clones are missing from TCRdb's copy, which holds only in-frame ones; the method was immunoSEQ multiplex PCR. The sample lists roughly 130,000 clones, around 83% occurring once. The sample was peripheral blood. All receptors derive from a man aged 25-40 years with COVID-19, enrolled during active disease.

The chain joins TRBV11-2 to TRBJ1-1, with D uncertain. This CDR3 region has 15 residues. Germline V lookup: CDR1 SGHAT, CDR2 FQNNGV. Trimming shortened V by 4 bases and J by 1 base, and 13 bases separated the two germline ends. The CDR3 here is CASSYGRDQNTEAFF. CDR3 DNA: TGTGCCAGCAGCTACGGACGGGATCAGAACACTGAAGCTTTCTTT.

The chain joins TRBV5-6 to TRBJ2-7, with D perhaps matching TRBD1 (5 bases). Germline CDR1 SGHDT, CDR2 YYEEEE. The CDR3 is made up of 15 amino acids. Between the trimmed V and J ends, which lost 1 base and 2 bases, there was a span of 13 bases. In DNA, the CDR3 is TGTGCCAGCAGCTTGAGACAGTACACCACCTACGAGCAGTACTTC. Residues: CASSLRQYTTYEQYF.

The chain employs TRBV5-4 and TRBJ2-1; weak D call: TRBD2 (6 bases). Between the trimmed V and J ends, which lost 4 bases and 14 bases, there was a span of 16 bases. Germline V gene data show CDR1 as SGHNT and CDR2 as YYREEE (reference sequence). This CDR3 is built from 12 residues. The CDR3 is CASSRESPSEFF. The CDR3 DNA sequence: TGTGCCAGCAGCCGGGAGTCCCCTTCGGAGTTCTTC.

This sequence joins TRBV6-4 and TRBJ2-2; D is ambiguous. V was shortened by 3 bases and J by 2 bases, with 10 bases between the two germline ends. CDR3 length: 15 residues. The germline V gene encodes CDR1 MRHNA and CDR2 SNTAGT. DNA for the CDR3: TGTGCCAGCAGTGATATCCGACAAAACACCGGGGAGCTGTTTTTT. The encoded protein is CASSDIRQNTGELFF.

This clone was recorded once. The rearrangement links TRBV3-1 (or the pseudogene TRBV3-2) to TRBJ2-1; TRBD2 matches at 8 bases. The germline V gene encodes CDR1 LGHDT and CDR2 YNNKEL (reference sequence). After removal of 3 bases from V and 12 bases from J, the junction contained 7 bases not matched to a gene. This CDR3 has 13 amino acids. CDR3 in amino acids: CASSQVGGAGQFF. The CDR3 region has the DNA TGTGCCAGCAGCCAGGTCGGGGGGGCTGGGCAGTTCTTC.

V is TRBV7-2 and J is TRBJ2-5; 7 nucleotides align to TRBD2. V trimming: 3 bases; J trimming: 1 base; junction bases outside the gene matches: 2. Looked up from germline, CDR1 is SGHTA and CDR2 is FQGNSA. This CDR3 has 14 amino acids. DNA of the CDR3: TGTGCCAGCAGCTTCATAGCGGGCCAAGAGACCCAGTACTTC. Translation: CASSFIAGQETQYF.

The chain has TRBV5-5 and TRBJ1-1, with 9 bases lining up with TRBD1. The CDR3 spans 13 residues. Germline CDR1 and CDR2: SGHKS and YYEKEE (reference sequence). J gave up 9 bases and V 4 bases, and 7 bases lay outside the gene matches. CDR3 sequence reads: CASSTRDRVKAFF. In DNA, the CDR3 is TGTGCCAGCAGCACCCGGGACAGGGTTAAAGCTTTCTTT.

The sample holds a few counts of this clone. This chain joins TRBV28 and TRBJ2-7, with 8 positions matching TRBD2. The CDR3 consists of 14 residues. Germline loops: CDR1 MDHEN, CDR2 SYDVKM. V shed 1 base, J shed 7 bases, and the junction held 6 bases outside the gene matches. CDR3 sequence reads: CASSLSGGRGEQYF. DNA for the CDR3: TGTGCCAGCAGTTTATCGGGGGGGAGAGGTGAGCAGTACTTC.

The chain links TRBV24-1 to TRBJ2-5, with 7 bases that match TRBD2. Germline V lookup: CDR1 KGHDR, CDR2 SFDVKD. The V gene end was trimmed by 3 bases and the J gene end by 5 bases; junction bases not matched to a gene: 11. The CDR3 loop spans 16 amino acids. In nucleotides, the CDR3 is TGTGCCACCAGTGATCCCGCGGGGGACGTCGGGGAGACCCAGTACTTC. Protein product: CATSDPAGDVGETQYF.

This sequence joins TRBV12-3 or TRBV12-4 and TRBJ2-7, with 9 bases that match TRBD1. This CDR3 is built from 13 residues. V shed 6 bases and J 5 bases; nucleotides not matched to a gene: 5. The CDR3 loop is CASRGTGSHEQYF. The CDR3 DNA sequence: TGTGCCAGCAGGGGGACAGGGAGCCACGAGCAGTACTTC.

The chain is built from TRBV28 and TRBJ1-5; D possibly corresponds to TRBD1 (6 bases). Germline CDR1 reads MDHEN; CDR2 reads SYDVKM. V lost 4 bases to trimming and J lost 2 bases, with 18 bases between them. CDR3 length: 17 amino acids. CDR3 nucleotide sequence: TGTGCCAGCAGTTGGGGGGGCCGAGGGACTCGCAATCAGCCCCAGCATTTT. It yields the protein CASSWGGRGTRNQPQHF.

This rearrangement joins TRBV6-5 to TRBJ2-7; maybe TRBD1 (5 bases). V lost 8 bases and J lost 6, with 11 bases in between. Germline V CDR1 and CDR2: MNHEY, SVGAGI. The CDR3 spans 11 residues. CDR3 sequence reads: CASPRGREQYF. The CDR3 coding sequence is TGTGCCAGCCCAAGGGGTCGCGAGCAGTACTTC.

The chain uses TRBV2 and TRBJ2-1; 9 positions agree with TRBD2. The CDR3 has 15 amino acids. CDR1 is SNHLY and CDR2 is FYNNEI in the germline V gene. V was clipped by 2 bases and J by 6 bases; unmatched bases: 5. This chain's CDR3 is CASSESRGRANEQFF. DNA of the CDR3: TGTGCCAGCAGTGAATCTCGCGGGAGGGCCAATGAGCAGTTCTTC.

The gene calls are TRBV3-1 (or the pseudogene TRBV3-2) and TRBJ2-2; D gene ambiguous. V was pared by 2 bases and J by 0 bases, with 4 bases between. CDR3 length equals 14 residues. Looked up from germline, CDR1 is LGHDT and CDR2 is YNNKEL (reference sequence). In nucleotides, the CDR3 is TGTGCCAGCAGCCAACAGACGAACACCGGGGAGCTGTTTTTT. Translation gives CASSQQTNTGELFF.